The 3 T cell receptor beta chains presented below share a single source sample, sequenced in a study of blood T cell repertoires in COVID-19. The protocol was immunoSEQ multiplex PCR, while the TCRdb copy is restricted to in-frame clones and leaves out a portion. Among over 80,000 clones listed, 87% were seen once. Sequencing was performed on peripheral blood. The receptor set was obtained from a human donor in a cohort sampled during active COVID-19.

This chain joins TRBV19 and TRBJ1-5; TRBD1 is a possible D gene (6 bases). The V and J ends lost 6 bases and 4 bases respectively, with 13 bases between them. The CDR3 covers 14 residues. Germline CDR1 is LNHDA and CDR2 is SQIVND (reference sequence). The CDR3 sequence is CASRWGPENQPQHF. The CDR3 DNA reads as TGTGCCAGTAGATGGGGGCCGGAGAATCAGCCCCAGCATTTT.

This rearrangement joins TRBV5-6 to TRBJ2-5; 9 bases are a match to TRBD2. The V gene end was trimmed by 5 bases and the J gene end by 5 bases; junction bases not matched to a gene: 7. Germline CDR1 and CDR2: SGHDT and YYEEEE. The length of the CDR3 is 14 residues. Here the CDR3 reads CASSQGLAGETQYF. Written as DNA, the CDR3 is TGTGCCAGCAGTCAGGGACTAGCCGGGGAGACCCAGTACTTC.

The gene calls are TRBV3-1 (or the pseudogene TRBV3-2) and TRBJ2-2; D might be TRBD1 (5 bases). CDR3 length equals 16 residues. The V end lost 2 bases, the J end lost 7 bases, and 17 bases lay between the germline ends. Per germline, CDR1 LGHDT and CDR2 YNNKEL (reference sequence). CDR3 sequence reads: CASSQRLEIRGGELFF. As DNA, the CDR3 is TGTGCCAGCAGCCAACGCCTTGAAATTAGGGGCGGGGAGCTGTTTTTT.